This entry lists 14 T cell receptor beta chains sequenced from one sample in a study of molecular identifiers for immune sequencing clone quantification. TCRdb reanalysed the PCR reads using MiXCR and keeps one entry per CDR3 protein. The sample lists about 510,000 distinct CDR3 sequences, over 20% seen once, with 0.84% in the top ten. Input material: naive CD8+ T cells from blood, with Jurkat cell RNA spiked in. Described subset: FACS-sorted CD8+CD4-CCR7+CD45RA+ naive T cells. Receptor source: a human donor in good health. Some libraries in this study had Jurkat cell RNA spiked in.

CDR3 protein: CASSNPGLAKETQYF. The CDR3, as DNA: TGTGCCAGCAGTAACCCGGGACTAGCGAAAGAGACCCAGTACTTC. This chain uses TRBV12-3 or TRBV12-4 with TRBJ2-5; TRBD2 agrees at 10 bases. The V and J ends lost 5 bases and 3 bases, in that order; junction bases with no gene match: 6. The length of the CDR3 is 15 residues.

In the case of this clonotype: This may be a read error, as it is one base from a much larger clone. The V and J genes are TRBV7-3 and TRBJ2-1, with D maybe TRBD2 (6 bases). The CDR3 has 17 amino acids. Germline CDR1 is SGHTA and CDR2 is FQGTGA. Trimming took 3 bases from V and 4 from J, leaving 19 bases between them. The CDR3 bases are TGTGCCAGCAGCTTTATGCCCGGGAGTAGCGAATACAATGAGCAGTTCTTC. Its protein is CASSFMPGSSEYNEQFF.

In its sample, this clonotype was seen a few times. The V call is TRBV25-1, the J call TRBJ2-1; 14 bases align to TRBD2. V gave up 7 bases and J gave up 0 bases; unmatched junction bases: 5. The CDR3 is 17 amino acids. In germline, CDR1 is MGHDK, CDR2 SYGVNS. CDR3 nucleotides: TGTGCCAGCACGGGACTAGCGGGGGACTCCTCCTACAATGAGCAGTTCTTC. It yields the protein CASTGLAGDSSYNEQFF.

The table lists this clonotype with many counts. CDR3 bases: TGCAGCGTCCGGACAGGGCCATCCGGGGAGCTGTTTTTT. This encodes CSVRTGPSGELFF. The rearrangement uses TRBV29-1 and TRBJ2-2; TRBD1 aligns across 8 bases. Germline trimming cut 6 bases from V and 6 bases from J; bases unmatched to any gene: 6. CDR1 is SQVTM, CDR2 ANQGSEA, per germline. The CDR3 is made up of 13 amino acids.

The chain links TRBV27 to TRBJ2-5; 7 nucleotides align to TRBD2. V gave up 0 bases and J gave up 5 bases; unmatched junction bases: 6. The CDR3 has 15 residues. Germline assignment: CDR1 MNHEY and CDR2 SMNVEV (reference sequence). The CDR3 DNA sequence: TGTGCCAGCAGTTTATCGTCGACTAGCCGTGAGACCCAGTACTTC. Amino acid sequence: CASSLSSTSRETQYF.

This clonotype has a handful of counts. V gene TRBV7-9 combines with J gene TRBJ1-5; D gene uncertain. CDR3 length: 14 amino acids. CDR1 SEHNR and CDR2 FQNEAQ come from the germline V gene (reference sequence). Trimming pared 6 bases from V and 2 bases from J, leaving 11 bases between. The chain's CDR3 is CASRGGSGNQPQHF. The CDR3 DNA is TGTGCCAGCAGGGGAGGGTCTGGCAATCAGCCCCAGCATTTT.

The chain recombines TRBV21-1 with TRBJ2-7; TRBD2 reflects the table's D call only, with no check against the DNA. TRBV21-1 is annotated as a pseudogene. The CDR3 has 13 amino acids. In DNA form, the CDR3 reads TGTGCCAGCATATCGAGGGCCCTGTACGGGCAGTACTTC. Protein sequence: CASISRALYGQYF.

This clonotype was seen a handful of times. For the CDR3, the DNA is TGCAGTGCTCCCTGGGGTAGCGCCACTTCCTACGAGCAGTACTTC. Translated, it gives CSAPWGSATSYEQYF. The rearrangement links TRBV20-1 to TRBJ2-7, with a tentative D call TRBD2 (5 bases). Germline assignment: CDR1 DFQATT and CDR2 SNEGSKA (reference sequence). The CDR3 has 15 amino acids. V was clipped by 5 bases and J by 1 base, with 18 bases between them.

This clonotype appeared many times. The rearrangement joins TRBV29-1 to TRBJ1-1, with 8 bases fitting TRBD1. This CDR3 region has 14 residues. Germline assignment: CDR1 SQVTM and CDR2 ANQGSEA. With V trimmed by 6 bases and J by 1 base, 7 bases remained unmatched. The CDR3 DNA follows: TGCAGCGTCGAGGACAGGGTAAGGAACACTGAAGCTTTCTTT. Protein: CSVEDRVRNTEAFF.

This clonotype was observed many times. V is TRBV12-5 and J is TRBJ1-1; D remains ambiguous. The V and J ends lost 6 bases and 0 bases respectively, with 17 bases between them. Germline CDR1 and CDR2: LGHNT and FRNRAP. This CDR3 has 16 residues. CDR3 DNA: TGTGCTAGTGGATCCGACGTAAACCCCATGAACACTGAAGCTTTCTTT. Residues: CASGSDVNPMNTEAFF.

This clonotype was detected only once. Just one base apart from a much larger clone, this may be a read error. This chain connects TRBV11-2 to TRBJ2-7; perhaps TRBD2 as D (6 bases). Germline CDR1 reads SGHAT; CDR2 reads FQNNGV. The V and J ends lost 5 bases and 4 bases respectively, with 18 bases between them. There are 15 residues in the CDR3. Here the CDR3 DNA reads TGTGCCAGCAGCCCACCGAGGATTAGCGGATACGAGCAGTACTTC. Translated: CASSPPRISGYEQYF.

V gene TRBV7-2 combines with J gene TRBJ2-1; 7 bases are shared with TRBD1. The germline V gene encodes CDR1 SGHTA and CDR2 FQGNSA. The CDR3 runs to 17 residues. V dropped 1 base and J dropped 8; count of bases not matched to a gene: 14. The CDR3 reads CASSLVPGQIFRDEQFF. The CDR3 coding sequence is TGTGCCAGCAGCTTAGTCCCGGGACAGATATTTAGGGATGAGCAGTTCTTC.

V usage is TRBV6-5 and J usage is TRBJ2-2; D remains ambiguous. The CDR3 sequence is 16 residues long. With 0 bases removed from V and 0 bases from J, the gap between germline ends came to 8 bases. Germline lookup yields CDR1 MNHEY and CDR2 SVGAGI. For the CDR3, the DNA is TGTGCCAGCAGTTACTCGCTGGGTCCGAACACCGGGGAGCTGTTTTTT. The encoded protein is CASSYSLGPNTGELFF.

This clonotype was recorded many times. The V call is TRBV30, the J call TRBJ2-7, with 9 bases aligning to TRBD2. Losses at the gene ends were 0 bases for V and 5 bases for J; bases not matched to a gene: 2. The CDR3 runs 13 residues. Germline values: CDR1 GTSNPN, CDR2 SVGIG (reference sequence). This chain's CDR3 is CAWSVGGGDEQYF. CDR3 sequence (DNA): TGTGCCTGGAGTGTCGGCGGGGGGGACGAGCAGTACTTC. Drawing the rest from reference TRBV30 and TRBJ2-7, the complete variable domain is SQTIHQWPATLVQPVGSPLSLECTVEGTSNPNLYWYRQAAGRGLQLLFYSVGIGQISSEVPQNLSASRPQDRQFILSSKKLLLSDSGFYLCAWSVGGGDEQYFGPGTRLTVT.